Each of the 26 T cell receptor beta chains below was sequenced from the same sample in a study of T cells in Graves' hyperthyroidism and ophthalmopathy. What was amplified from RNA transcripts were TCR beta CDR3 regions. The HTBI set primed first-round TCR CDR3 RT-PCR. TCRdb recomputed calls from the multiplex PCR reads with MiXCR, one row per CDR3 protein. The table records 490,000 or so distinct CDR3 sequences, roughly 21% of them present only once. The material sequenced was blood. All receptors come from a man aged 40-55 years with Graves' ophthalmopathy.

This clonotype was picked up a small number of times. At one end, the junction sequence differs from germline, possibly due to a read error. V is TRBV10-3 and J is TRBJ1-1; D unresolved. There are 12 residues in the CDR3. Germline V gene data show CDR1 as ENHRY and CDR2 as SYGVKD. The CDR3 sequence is CAIRAIGTGAFF. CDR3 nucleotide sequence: TGTGCCATCAGGGCGATTGGCACTGGAGCTTTCTTT.

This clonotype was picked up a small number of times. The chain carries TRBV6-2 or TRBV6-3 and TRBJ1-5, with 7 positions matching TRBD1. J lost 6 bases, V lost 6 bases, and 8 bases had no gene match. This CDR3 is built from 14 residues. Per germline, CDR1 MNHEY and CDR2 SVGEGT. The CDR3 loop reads CASSPDRDAQPQHF. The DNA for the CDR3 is TGTGCCAGCAGCCCAGACAGGGATGCTCAGCCCCAGCATTTT.

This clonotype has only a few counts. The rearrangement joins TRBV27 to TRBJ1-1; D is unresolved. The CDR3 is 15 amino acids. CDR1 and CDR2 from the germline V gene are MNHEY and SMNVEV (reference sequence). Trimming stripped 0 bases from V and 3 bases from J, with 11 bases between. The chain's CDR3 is CASSLSRTGDTEAFF. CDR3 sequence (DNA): TGTGCCAGCAGTTTATCGAGAACTGGTGACACTGAAGCTTTCTTT.

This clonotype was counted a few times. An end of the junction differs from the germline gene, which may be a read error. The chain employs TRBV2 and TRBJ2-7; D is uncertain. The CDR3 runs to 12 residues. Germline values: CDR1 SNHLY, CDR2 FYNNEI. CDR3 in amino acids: CASRPLAYERYF. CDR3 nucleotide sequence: TGTGCCAGCAGACCCTTAGCCTACGAGCGGTACTTC.

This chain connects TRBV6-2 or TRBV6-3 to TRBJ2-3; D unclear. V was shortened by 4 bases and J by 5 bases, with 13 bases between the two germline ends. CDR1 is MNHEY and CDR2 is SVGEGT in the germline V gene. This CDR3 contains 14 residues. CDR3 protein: CASSLYSGGDTQYF. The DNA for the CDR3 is TGTGCCAGCAGTTTATACAGTGGTGGAGATACGCAGTATTTT.

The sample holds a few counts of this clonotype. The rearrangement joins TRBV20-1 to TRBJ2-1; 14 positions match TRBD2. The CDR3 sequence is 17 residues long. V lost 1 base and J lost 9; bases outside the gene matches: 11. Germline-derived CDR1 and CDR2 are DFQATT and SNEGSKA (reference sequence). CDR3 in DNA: TGCAGTGCTAGAGCCACCCCGGGACTAGCGGGAGTCGGTGAGCAGTTCTTC. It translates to CSARATPGLAGVGEQFF.

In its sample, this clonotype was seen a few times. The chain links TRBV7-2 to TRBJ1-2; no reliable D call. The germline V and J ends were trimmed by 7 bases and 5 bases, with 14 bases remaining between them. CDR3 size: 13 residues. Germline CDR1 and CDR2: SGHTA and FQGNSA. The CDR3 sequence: CASTSAGVYGYTF. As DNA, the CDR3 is TGTGCCAGCACCTCAGCGGGTGTGTATGGCTACACCTTC.

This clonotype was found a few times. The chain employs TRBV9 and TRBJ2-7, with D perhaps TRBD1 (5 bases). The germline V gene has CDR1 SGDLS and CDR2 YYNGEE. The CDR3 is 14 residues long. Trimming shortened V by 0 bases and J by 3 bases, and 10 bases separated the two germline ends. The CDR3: CASSVGKGDYEQYF. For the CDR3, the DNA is TGTGCCAGCAGCGTAGGGAAAGGGGACTACGAGCAGTACTTC.

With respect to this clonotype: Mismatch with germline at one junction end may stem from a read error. For the CDR3, the DNA is TGTGCCAGCAGCTGGGCCGGGACACCCGAAGAGGGGCTGTTTTTT. Amino acids: CASSWAGTPEEGLFF. The V call is TRBV5-1, the J call TRBJ2-2, with a tentative D call TRBD1 (6 bases). The germline V gene has CDR1 SGHRS and CDR2 YFSETQ. The CDR3 has 15 amino acids.

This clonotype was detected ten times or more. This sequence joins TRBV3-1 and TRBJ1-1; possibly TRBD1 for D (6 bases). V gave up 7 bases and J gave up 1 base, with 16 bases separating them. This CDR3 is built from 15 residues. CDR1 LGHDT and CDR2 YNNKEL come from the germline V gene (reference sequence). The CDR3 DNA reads TGTGCCAGCACCCTATGGGGGCATGGGAACACTGAAGCTTTCTTT. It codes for CASTLWGHGNTEAFF.

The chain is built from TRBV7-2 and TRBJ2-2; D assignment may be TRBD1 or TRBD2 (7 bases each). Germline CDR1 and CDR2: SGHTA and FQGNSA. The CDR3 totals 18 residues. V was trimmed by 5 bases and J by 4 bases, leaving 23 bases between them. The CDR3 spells CASSPAGRGRGGTGELFF. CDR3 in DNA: TGTGCCAGCAGCCCAGCGGGGAGGGGGCGCGGGGGCACCGGGGAGCTGTTTTTT.

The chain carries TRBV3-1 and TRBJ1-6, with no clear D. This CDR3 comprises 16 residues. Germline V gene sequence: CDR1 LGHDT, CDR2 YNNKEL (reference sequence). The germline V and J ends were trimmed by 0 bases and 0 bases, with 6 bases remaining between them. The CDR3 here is CASSQDRGSYNSPLHF. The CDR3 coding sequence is TGTGCCAGCAGCCAAGATAGAGGCTCCTATAATTCACCCCTCCACTTT.

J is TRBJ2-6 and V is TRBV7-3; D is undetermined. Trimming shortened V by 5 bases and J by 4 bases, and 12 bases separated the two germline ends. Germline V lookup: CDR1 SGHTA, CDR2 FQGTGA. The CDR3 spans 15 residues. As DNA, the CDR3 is TGTGCCAGCAGCCCACCATTCCCCGGGGCCAACGTCCTGACTTTC. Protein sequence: CASSPPFPGANVLTF.

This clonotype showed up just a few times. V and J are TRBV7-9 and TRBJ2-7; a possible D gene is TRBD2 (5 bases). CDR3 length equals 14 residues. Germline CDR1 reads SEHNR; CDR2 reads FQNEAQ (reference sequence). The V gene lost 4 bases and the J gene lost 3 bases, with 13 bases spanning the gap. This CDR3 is CASSSGEGRYEQYF. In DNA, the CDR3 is TGTGCCAGCAGCTCAGGAGAGGGTCGCTACGAGCAGTACTTC.

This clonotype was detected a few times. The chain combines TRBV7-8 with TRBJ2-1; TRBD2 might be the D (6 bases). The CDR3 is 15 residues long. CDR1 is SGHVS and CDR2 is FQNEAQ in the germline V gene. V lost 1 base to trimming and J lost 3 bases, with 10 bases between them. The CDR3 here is CASSLEEGGYNEQFF. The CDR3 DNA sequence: TGTGCCAGCAGCTTAGAGGAGGGCGGCTACAATGAGCAGTTCTTC.

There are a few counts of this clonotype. The CDR3 protein is CSARGEGAPNEKLFF. CDR3 coding DNA: TGCAGTGCTAGAGGCGAGGGGGCCCCAAATGAAAAACTGTTTTTT. The chain recombines TRBV20-1 with TRBJ1-4; 7 bases match TRBD1. The length of the CDR3 is 15 residues. The germline gives CDR1 DFQATT, CDR2 SNEGSKA (reference sequence). V lost 1 base to trimming and J lost 5 bases; unmatched junction nucleotides: 7.

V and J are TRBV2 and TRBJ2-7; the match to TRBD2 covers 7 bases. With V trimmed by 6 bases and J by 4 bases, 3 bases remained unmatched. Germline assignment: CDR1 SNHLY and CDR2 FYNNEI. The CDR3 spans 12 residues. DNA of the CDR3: TGTGCCAGCAGGGATAGCGGGTACGAGCAGTACTTC. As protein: CASRDSGYEQYF.

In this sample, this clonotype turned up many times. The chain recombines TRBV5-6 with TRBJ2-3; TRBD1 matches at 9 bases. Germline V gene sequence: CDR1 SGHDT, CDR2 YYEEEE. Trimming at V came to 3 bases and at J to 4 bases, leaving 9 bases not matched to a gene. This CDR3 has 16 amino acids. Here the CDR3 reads CASSWYRGRKADTQYF. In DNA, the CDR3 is TGTGCCAGCAGCTGGTACAGGGGGCGCAAGGCAGATACGCAGTATTTT.

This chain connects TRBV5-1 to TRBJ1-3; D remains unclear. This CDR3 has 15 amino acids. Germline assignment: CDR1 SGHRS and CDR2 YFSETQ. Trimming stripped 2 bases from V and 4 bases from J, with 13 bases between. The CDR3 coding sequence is TGCGCCAGCAGCTTTTCCGCCTCGGGAGGAAACACCATATATTTT. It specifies CASSFSASGGNTIYF.

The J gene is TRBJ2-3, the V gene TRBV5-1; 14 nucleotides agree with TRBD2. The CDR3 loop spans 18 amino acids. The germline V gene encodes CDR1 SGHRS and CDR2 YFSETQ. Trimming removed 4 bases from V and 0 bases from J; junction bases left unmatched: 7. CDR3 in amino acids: CASSPRTSGGRSTDTQYF. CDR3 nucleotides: TGCGCCAGCAGCCCTAGGACTAGCGGGGGGCGGAGCACAGATACGCAGTATTTT.

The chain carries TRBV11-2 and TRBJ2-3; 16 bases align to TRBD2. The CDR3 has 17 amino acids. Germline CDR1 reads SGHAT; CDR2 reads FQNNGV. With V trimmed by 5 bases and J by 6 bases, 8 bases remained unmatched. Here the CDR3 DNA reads TGTGCCAGCAGCCGGGGGACTAGCGGGGGGGCCCGGGATACGCAGTATTTT. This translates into CASSRGTSGGARDTQYF.

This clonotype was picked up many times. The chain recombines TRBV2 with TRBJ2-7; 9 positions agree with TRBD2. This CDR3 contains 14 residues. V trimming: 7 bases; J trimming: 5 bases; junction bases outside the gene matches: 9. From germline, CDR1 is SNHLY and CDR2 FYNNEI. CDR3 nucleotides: TGTGCCAGCACCCCCCGCGGGAGGGGCCACGAGCAGTACTTC. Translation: CASTPRGRGHEQYF.

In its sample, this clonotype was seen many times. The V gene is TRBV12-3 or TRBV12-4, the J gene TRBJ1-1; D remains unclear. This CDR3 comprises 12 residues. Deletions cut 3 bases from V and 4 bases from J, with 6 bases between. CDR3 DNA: TGTGCCAGCAGTTTTTTCGGCACTGAAGCTTTCTTT. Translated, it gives CASSFFGTEAFF.

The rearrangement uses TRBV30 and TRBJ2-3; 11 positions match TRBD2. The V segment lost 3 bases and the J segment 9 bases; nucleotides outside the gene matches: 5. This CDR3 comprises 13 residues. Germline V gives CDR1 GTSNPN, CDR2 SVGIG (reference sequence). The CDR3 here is CAWSASGRYTQYF. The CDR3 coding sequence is TGTGCCTGGAGCGCTAGCGGGAGGTACACGCAGTATTTT.

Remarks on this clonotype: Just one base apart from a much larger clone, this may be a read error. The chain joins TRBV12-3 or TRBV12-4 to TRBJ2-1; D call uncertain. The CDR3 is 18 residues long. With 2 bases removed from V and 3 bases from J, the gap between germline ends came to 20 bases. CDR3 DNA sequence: TGTGCCAGCAGTTTAATTACCAGTGCTAGTAACTTCTACAATGAGCAGTTCTTC. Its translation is CASSLITSASNFYNEQFF.

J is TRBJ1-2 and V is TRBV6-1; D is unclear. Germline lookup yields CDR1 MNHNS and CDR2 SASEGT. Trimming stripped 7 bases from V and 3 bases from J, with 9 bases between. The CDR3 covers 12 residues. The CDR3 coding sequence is TGTGCCAGCACCAGGACGGACTATGGCTACACCTTC. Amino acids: CASTRTDYGYTF.